This paragraph reports one T cell receptor beta chain. Trimming removed 4 bases from V and 3 bases from J; junction bases left unmatched: 2. This CDR3 comprises 14 residues. Per the germline V gene, CDR1 is SGHRS and CDR2 is YFSETQ. Assay used: immunoSEQ multiplex PCR; TCRdb lists only in-frame clones, some missing. The table records more than 350,000 clones, more than 80% of them present only once. Specified treatment: some 20 received Ad26.COV2.S at low or high dose, single or two shots; about 5 received placebo; per-sample allocation not given. Sample collection was performed on day 63 after the first vaccine or placebo injection. The sample belongs to a study of Ad26.COV2.S vaccination and SARS-CoV-2 variants.

This TCR was sampled from a person aged 18-60 years who received the Ad26.COV2.S COVID-19 vaccine or a placebo. Sequences were derived from peripheral blood, sampled in a trial of Ad26.COV2.S vaccine versus placebo. The chain joins TRBV5-1 to TRBJ2-2; TRBD1 matches 8 bases. CDR3 coding DNA: TGCGCCAGCAGCAGGGGACAGGACACCGGGGAGCTGTTTTTT. Translating gives CASSRGQDTGELFF. The full variable domain, its missing parts supplied by reference TRBV5-1 and TRBJ2-2, is KAGVTQTPRYLIKTRGQQVTLSCSPISGHRSVSWYQQTPGQGLQFLFEYFSETQRNKGNFPGRFSGRQFSNSRSEMNVSTLELGDSALYLCASSRGQDTGELFFGEGSRLTVL.